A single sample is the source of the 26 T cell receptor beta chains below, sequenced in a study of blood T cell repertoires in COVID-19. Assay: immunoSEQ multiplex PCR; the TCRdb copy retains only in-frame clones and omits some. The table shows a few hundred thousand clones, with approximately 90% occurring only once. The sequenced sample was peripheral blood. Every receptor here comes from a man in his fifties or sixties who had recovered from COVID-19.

The CDR3 sequence: CASSPRTGEGGELFF. In DNA form, the CDR3 reads TGCGCCAGCAGCCCAAGGACAGGGGAGGGCGGGGAGCTGTTTTTT. The chain combines TRBV5-1 with TRBJ2-2, with 9 nucleotides matching TRBD1. This CDR3 comprises 15 residues. Looked up from germline, CDR1 is SGHRS and CDR2 is YFSETQ. Trimming took 4 bases from V and 7 from J; bases not matched to a gene: 8.

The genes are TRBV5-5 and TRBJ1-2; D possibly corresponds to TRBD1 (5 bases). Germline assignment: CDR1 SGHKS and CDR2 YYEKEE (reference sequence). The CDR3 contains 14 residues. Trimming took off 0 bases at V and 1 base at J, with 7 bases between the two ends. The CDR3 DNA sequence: TGTGCCAGCAGCTTGGAGGGGATTAACTATGGCTACACCTTC. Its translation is CASSLEGINYGYTF.

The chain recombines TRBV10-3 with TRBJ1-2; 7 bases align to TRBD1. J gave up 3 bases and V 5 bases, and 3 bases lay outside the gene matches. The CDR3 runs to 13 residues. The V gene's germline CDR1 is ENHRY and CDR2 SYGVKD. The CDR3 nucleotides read TGTGCCATCAGTCCCGGGACAGACTATGGCTACACCTTC. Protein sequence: CAISPGTDYGYTF.

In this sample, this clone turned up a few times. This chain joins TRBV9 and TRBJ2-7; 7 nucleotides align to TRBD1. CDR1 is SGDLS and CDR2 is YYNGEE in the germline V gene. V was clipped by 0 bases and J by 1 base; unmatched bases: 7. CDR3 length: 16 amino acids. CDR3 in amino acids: CASSVEAGTASYEQYF. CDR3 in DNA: TGTGCCAGCAGCGTAGAGGCCGGGACAGCGTCCTACGAGCAGTACTTC. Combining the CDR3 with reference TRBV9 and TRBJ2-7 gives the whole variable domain DSGVTQTPKHLITATGQRVTLRCSPRSGDLSVYWYQQSLDQGLQFLIQYYNGEERAKGNILERFSAQQFPDLHSELNLSSLELGDSALYFCASSVEAGTASYEQYFGPGTRLTVT.

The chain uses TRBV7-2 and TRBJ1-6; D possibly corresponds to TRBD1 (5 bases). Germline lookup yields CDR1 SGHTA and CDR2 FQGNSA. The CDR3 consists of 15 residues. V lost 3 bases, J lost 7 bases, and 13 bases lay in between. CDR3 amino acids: CASSLGLAGNSPLHF. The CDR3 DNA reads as TGTGCCAGCAGCTTGGGGTTGGCAGGGAATTCACCCCTCCACTTT.

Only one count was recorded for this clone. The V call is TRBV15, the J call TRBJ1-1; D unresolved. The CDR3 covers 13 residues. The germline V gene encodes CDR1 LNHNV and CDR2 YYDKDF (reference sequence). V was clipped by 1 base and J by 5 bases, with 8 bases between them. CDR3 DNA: TGTGCCACCAGCAGAGTTCGAGCTACTGAAGCTTTCTTT. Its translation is CATSRVRATEAFF.

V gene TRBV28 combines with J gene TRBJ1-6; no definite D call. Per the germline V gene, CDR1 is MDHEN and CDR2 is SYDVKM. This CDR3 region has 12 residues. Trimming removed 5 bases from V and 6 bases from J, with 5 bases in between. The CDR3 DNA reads TGTGCCAGCAGTCAATCTAATTCACCCCTCCACTTT. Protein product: CASSQSNSPLHF.

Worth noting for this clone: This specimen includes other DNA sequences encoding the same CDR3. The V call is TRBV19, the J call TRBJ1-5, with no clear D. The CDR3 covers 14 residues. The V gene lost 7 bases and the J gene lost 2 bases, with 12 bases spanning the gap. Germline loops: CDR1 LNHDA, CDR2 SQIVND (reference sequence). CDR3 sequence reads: CASTPGQGNQPQHF. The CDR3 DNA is TGTGCCAGTACACCTGGGCAGGGCAATCAGCCCCAGCATTTT.

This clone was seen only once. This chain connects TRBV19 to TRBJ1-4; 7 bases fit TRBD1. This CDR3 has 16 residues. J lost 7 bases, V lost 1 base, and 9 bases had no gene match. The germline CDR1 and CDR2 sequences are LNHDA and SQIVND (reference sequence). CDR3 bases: TGTGCCAGTAGTATAGTAGCGGGACAGACGGCTGAAAAACTGTTTTTT. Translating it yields CASSIVAGQTAEKLFF.

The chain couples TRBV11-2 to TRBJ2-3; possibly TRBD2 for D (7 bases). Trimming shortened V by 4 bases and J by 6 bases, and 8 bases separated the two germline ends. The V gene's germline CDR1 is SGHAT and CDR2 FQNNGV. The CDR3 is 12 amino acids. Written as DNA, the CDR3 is TGTGCCAGCAGCTCGGGGGGCGATACGCAGTATTTT. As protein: CASSSGGDTQYF.

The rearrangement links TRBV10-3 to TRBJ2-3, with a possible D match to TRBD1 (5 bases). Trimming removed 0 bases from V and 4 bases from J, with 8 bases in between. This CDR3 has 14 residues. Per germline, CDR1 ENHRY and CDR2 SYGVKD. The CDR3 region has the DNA TGTGCCATCAGTGAGTCAGGGGTCCCAGATACGCAGTATTTT. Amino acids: CAISESGVPDTQYF.

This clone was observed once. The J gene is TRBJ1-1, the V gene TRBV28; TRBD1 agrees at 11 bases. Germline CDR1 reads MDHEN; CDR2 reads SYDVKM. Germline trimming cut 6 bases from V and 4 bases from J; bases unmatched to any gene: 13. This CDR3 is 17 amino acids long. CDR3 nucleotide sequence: TGTGCCAGCAGGGGTTCCGGGTTCGGGACAGGGGGCACTGAAGCTTTCTTT. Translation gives CASRGSGFGTGGTEAFF.

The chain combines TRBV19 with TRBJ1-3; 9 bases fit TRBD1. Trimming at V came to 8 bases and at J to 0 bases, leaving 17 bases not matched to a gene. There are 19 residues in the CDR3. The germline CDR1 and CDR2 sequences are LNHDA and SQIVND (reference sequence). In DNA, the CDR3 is TGTGCCAGTGAAACTCCGGGACAGGGCTTACCGCCCTCTGGAAACACCATATATTTT. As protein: CASETPGQGLPPSGNTIYF.

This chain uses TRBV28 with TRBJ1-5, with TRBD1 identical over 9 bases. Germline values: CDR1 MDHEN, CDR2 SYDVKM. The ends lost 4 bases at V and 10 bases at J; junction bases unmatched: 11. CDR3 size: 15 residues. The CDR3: CASSSFGTGKIPQHF. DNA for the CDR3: TGTGCCAGCAGTTCGTTCGGGACAGGGAAGATCCCCCAGCATTTT.

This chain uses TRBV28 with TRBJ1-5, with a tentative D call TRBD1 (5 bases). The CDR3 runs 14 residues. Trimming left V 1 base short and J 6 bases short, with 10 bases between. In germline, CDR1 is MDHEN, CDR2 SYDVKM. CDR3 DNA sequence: TGTGCCAGCAGTTTATTCGTGGGGGGTCAGCCCCAGCATTTT. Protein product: CASSLFVGGQPQHF.

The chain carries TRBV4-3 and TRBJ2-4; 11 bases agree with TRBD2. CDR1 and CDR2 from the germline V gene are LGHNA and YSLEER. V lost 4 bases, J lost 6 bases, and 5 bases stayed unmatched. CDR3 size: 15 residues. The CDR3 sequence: CASSRAGTSGNIQYF. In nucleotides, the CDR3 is TGCGCCAGCAGCCGGGCCGGGACTAGCGGAAACATTCAGTACTTC.

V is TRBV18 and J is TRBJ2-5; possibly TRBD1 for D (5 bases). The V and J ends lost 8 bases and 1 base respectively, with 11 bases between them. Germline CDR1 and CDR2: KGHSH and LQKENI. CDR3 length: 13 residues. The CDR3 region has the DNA TGTGCCAGCGCAAGGGGTCCCCAAGAGACCCAGTACTTC. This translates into CASARGPQETQYF. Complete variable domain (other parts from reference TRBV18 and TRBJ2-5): NAGVMQNPRHLVRRRGQEARLRCSPMKGHSHVYWYRQLPEEGLKFMVYLQKENIIDESGMPKERFSAEFPKEGPSILRIQQVVRGDSAAYFCASARGPQETQYFGPGTRLLVL.

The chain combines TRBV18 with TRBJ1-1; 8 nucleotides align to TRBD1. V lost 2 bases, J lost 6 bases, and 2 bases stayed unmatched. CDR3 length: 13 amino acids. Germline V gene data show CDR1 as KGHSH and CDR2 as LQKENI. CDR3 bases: TGTGCCAGCTCACCAGGACAGGGCTCTGAAGCTTTCTTT. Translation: CASSPGQGSEAFF.

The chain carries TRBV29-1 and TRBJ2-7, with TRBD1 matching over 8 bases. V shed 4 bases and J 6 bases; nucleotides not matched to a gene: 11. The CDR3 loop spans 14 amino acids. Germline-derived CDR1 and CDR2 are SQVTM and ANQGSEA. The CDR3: CSVAAVTGDLEQYF. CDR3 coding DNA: TGCAGCGTTGCAGCCGTGACAGGGGACCTCGAGCAGTACTTC.

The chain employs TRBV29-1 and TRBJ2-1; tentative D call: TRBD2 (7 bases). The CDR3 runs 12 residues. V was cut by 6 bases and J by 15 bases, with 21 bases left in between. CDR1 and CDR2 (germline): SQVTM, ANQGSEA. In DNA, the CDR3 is TGCAGCGTGGAGGACAGCGGGACCCCATGGTTCTTC. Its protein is CSVEDSGTPWFF.

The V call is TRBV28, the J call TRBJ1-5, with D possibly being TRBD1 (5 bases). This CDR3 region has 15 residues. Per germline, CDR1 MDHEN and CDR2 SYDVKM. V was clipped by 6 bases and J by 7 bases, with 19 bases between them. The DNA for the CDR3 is TGTGCCAGCAGCCCACCCGGGCCTAGGGGACAGCCCCAGCATTTT. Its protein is CASSPPGPRGQPQHF. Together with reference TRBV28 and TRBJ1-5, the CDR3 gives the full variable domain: DVKVTQSSRYLVKRTGEKVFLECVQDMDHENMFWYRQDPGLGLRLIYFSYDVKMKEKGDIPEGYSVSREKKERFSLILESASTNQTSMYLCASSPPGPRGQPQHFGDGTRLSIL.

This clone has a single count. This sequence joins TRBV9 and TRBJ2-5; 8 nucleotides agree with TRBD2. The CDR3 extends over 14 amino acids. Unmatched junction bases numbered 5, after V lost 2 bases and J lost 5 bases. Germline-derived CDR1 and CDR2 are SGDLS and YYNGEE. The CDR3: CASSVGTSGETQYF. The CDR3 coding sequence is TGTGCCAGCAGCGTGGGGACTAGTGGGGAGACCCAGTACTTC.

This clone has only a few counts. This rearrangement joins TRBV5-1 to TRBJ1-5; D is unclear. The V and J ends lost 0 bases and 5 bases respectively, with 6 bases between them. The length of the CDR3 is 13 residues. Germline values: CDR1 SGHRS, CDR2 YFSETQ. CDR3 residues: CASSLDTHQPQHF. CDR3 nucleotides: TGCGCCAGCAGCTTGGACACCCATCAGCCCCAGCATTTT. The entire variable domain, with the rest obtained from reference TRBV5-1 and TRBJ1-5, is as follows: KAGVTQTPRYLIKTRGQQVTLSCSPISGHRSVSWYQQTPGQGLQFLFEYFSETQRNKGNFPGRFSGRQFSNSRSEMNVSTLELGDSALYLCASSLDTHQPQHFGDGTRLSIL.

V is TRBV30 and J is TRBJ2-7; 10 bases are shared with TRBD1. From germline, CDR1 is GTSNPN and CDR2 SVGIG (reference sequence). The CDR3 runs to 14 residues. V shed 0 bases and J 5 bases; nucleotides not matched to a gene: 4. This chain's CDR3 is CAWSVWDRGDEQYF. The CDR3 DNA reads TGTGCCTGGAGTGTATGGGACAGGGGCGACGAGCAGTACTTC.

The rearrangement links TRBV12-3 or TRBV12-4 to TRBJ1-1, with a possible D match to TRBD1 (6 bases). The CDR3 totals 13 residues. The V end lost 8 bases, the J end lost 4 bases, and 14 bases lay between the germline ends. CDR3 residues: CASGLGQRTEAFF. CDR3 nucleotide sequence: TGTGCCAGCGGCCTCGGACAGCGCACTGAAGCTTTCTTT.

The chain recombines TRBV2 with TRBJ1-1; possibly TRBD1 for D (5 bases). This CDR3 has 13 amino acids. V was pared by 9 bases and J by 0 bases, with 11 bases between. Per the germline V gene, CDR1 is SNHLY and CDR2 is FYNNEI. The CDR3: CASRQFMNTEAFF. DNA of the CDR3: TGTGCCAGTCGACAGTTCATGAACACTGAAGCTTTCTTT.